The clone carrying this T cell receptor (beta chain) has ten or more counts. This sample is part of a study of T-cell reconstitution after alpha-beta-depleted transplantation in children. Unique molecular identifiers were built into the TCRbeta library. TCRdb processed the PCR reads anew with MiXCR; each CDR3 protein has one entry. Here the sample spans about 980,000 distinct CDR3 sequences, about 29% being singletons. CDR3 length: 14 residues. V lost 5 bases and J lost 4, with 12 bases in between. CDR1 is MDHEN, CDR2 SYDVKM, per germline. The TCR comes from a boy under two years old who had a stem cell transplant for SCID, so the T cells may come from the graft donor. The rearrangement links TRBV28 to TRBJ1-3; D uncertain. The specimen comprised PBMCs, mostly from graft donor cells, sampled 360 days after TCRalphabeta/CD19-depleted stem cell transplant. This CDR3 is CASSPDRAGNTIYF. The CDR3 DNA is TGTGCCAGCAGTCCGGATCGGGCAGGAAACACCATATATTTT.